This entry concerns a single TCR beta chain. Antigen unknown. The sample belongs to a study of CD8+ T cells in alopecia areata. Turning to the study itself: Oral tofacitinib (5 to 10 mg twice daily) was administered to treated patients.

Overall study results and limits: Affected scalp, especially in alopecia totalis/universalis, had a higher clonality than normal scalp did. Scalp sample data also include resident alphabeta T cells from normal skin.

Following extraction, RNA underwent reverse transcription to cDNA, which served as the sequencing template. This table comes from immunoSEQ multiplex PCR, and its TCRdb copy is limited to in-frame clones, with some not included. The sample yields hundreds of thousands of clones, around 62% seen once. Researchers took lesional scalp punch biopsies and peripheral blood from people who were alopecia areata patients. Sample: CD4+ T cells sorted from blood, taken at week 0. This sequence originates from a human donor with alopecia areata.

The DNA of the CDR3 is TGTGCCTGGACTAGGGACAGCCAACACTCTGGGGCCAACGTCCTGACTTTC. Its translation: CAWTRDSQHSGANVLTF. This chain links TRBV30 with TRBJ2-6; 7 bases are a match to TRBD1. This CDR3 is 17 amino acids long. Trimming at V came to 4 bases and at J to 0 bases, leaving 9 bases not matched to a gene. In germline, CDR1 is GTSNPN, CDR2 SVGIG (reference sequence).